This T cell receptor beta chain was identified during a study of neurological immune-mediated disorders. Study observations and caveats: The highest TCR clonal expansion occurred in HTLV-1-associated myelopathy; multiple sclerosis fell below healthy controls.

5'RACE with 10-nucleotide random UMIs generated the cDNA. TCRdb called the 5' RACE reads again in MiXCR, with one record for every CDR3 protein. The profile shows 75,000 to 95,000 distinct CDR3 sequences, roughly 17% of them singletons. There are many counts of this clonotype. Its specificity is not known. Sequencing was performed on PBMCs. The sequence came from a woman in her thirties or forties in good health.

In DNA, the CDR3 is TGTGCCAGCAGCTTGGGACTGGCCCCCGATTATGGCTACACCTTC. Its translation is CASSLGLAPDYGYTF. This sequence joins TRBV5-6 and TRBJ1-2; D remains ambiguous. The length of the CDR3 is 15 residues. CDR1 and CDR2 (germline): SGHDT, YYEEEE. V lost 0 bases to trimming and J lost 5 bases, with 14 bases between them. The full variable domain, with the rest looked up from reference TRBV5-6 and TRBJ1-2, is DAGVTQSPTHLIKTRGQQVTLRCSPKSGHDTVSWYQQALGQGPQFIFQYYEEEERQRGNFPDRFSGHQFPNYSSELNVNALLLGDSALYLCASSLGLAPDYGYTFGSGTRLTVV.